The rows below give T cell receptor beta chains drawn from one sample of a study of cytomegalovirus exposure and HLA in healthy donors. Some clones are missing from TCRdb's copy, which holds only in-frame ones; the method was immunoSEQ multiplex PCR. This table has about 160,000 clones, more than 80% appearing once. Sample: PBMCs. The receptor set was obtained from a woman between 18 and 30 years old in good health and CMV-seronegative. Each CDR3 is given without its conserved first and last residue. A D gene is named only where the DNA matches it firmly.

CDR3: ASSLQGNEQF
J: TRBJ2-1
D: .
length: 10
V: TRBV7-3

CDR3: ASSLYVASSGSSYNEQF
J: TRBJ2-1
D: TRBD2
length: 17
V: TRBV7-8

CDR3: ASSEAVGTGTETQY
J: TRBJ2-5
D: TRBD1
length: 14
V: TRBV6-1

CDR3: ASSVTSGGFYEQY
J: .
D: TRBD2
length: 13
V: TRBV5-1

CDR3: TSRRTDPECHSPLH
J: TRBJ1-6
D: .
length: 14
V: TRBV1

CDR3: ASSDPGLAGTEQF
J: TRBJ2-1
D: TRBD2
length: 13
V: TRBV6-4

CDR3: ASSQEGLLLNTGELF
J: TRBJ2-2
D: .
length: 15
V: TRBV4-2

CDR3: ASSKETGLDQPQH
J: TRBJ1-5
D: .
length: 13
V: TRBV21-1

CDR3: ASGLERRTEAF
J: TRBJ1-1
D: .
length: 11
V: TRBV12-5

CDR3: ASILTGNTEAF
J: TRBJ1-1
D: .
length: 11
V: TRBV25-1

CDR3: ASSSGLTNEKLF
J: TRBJ1-4
D: .
length: 12
V: TRBV2

CDR3: ATSPKQGTGANVLT
J: TRBJ2-6
D: TRBD1
length: 14
V: TRBV15

CDR3: ASSQGADYNEQF
J: TRBJ2-1
D: .
length: 12
V: TRBV5-1

CDR3: ASSDSLRGEQF
J: TRBJ2-1
D: .
length: 11
V: TRBV10-1

CDR3: ASSIDHGGRSTDTQY
J: TRBJ2-3
D: .
length: 15
V: TRBV19

CDR3: ASSHDRAVYGYT
J: TRBJ1-2
D: TRBD1
length: 12
V: TRBV5-1

CDR3: ASSSIRTDPLSGANVLT
J: TRBJ2-6
D: .
length: 17
V: TRBV11-2

CDR3: ASSLGGTLLYEQY
J: TRBJ2-7
D: .
length: 13
V: TRBV28

CDR3: ASNNPGQGPRTDTQY
J: TRBJ2-3
D: TRBD1
length: 15
V: TRBV19

CDR3: ASSRNRDSEKLF
J: TRBJ1-4
D: .
length: 12
V: TRBV7-7